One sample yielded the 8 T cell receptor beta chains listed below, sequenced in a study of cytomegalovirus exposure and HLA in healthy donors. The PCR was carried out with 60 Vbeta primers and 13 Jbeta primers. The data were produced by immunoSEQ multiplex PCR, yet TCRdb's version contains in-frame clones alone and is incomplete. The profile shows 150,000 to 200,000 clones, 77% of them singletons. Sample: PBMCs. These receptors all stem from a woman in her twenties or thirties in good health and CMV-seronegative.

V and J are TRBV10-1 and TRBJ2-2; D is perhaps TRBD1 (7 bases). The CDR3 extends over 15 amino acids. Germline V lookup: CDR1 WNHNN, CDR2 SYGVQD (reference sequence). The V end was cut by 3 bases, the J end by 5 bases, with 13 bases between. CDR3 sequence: CASSDLQGTTGELFF. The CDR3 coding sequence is TGCGCCAGCAGTGATTTACAGGGGACTACCGGGGAGCTGTTTTTT.

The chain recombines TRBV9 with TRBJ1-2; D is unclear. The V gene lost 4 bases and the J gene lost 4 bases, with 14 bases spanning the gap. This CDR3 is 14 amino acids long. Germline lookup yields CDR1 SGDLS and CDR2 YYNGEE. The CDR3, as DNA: TGTGCCAGCAGCCCCCTGACGACGGGCTATGGCTACACCTTC. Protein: CASSPLTTGYGYTF.

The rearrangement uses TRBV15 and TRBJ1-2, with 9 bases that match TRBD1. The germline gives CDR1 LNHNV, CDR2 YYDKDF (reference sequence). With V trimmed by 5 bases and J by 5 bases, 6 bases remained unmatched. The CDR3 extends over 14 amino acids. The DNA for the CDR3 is TGTGCCACCAGCCCGGGACAGGGCCAGTATGGCTACACCTTC. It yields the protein CATSPGQGQYGYTF.

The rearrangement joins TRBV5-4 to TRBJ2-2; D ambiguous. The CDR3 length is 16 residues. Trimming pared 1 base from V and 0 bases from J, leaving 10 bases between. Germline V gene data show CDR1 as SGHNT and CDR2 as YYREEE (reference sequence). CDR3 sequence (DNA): TGTGCCAGCAGCTTGCGGTTTACCGCGAACACCGGGGAGCTGTTTTTT. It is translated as CASSLRFTANTGELFF.

The CDR3 spells CASSPHTTGEETQYF. CDR3 nucleotides: TGTGCCAGCAGTCCGCATACCACAGGGGAAGAGACCCAGTACTTC. The rearrangement uses TRBV28 and TRBJ2-5; 7 positions agree with TRBD1. Germline-derived CDR1 and CDR2 are MDHEN and SYDVKM. The CDR3 contains 15 residues. V dropped 5 bases and J dropped 3; count of bases not matched to a gene: 9.

Here the CDR3 reads CASSSQGGLNTEAFF. The CDR3 DNA sequence: TGTGCCAGCAGTTCTCAGGGGGGCTTGAACACTGAAGCTTTCTTT. The V gene is TRBV28, the J gene TRBJ1-1; 7 positions match TRBD1. The J segment lost 0 bases and the V segment lost 4 bases, leaving 5 bases of the junction unmatched. CDR3 size: 15 residues. Germline CDR1 MDHEN, CDR2 SYDVKM.

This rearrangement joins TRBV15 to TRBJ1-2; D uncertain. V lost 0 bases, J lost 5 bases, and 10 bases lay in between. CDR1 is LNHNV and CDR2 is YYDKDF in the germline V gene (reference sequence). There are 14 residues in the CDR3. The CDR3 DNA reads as TGTGCCACCAGCAGAGATAACAGTTTGTATGGCTACACCTTC. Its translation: CATSRDNSLYGYTF.

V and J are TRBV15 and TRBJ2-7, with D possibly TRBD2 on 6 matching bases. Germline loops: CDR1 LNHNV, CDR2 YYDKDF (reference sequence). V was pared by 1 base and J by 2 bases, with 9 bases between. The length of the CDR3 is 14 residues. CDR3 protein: CATSRAGVTYEQYF. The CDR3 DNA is TGTGCCACCAGCAGAGCGGGAGTTACCTACGAGCAGTACTTC. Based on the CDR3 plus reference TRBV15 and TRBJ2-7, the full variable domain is DAMVIQNPRYQVTQFGKPVTLSCSQTLNHNVMYWYQQKSSQAPKLLFHYYDKDFNNEADTPDNFQSRRPNTSFCFLDIRSPGLGDTAMYLCATSRAGVTYEQYFGPGTRLTVT.